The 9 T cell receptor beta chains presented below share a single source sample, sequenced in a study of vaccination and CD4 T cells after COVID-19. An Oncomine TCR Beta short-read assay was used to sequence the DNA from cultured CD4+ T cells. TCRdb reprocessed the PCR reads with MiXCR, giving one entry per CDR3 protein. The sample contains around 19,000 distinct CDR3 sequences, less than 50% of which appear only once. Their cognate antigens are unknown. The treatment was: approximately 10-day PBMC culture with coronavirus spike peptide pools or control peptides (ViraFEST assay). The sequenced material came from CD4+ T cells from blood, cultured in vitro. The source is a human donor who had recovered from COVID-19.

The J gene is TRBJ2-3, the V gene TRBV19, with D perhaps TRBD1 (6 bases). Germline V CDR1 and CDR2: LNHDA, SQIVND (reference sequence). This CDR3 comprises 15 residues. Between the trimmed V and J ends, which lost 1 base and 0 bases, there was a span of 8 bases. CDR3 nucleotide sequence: TGTGCCAGTAGTATAGGGGGACATAGCACAGATACGCAGTATTTT. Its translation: CASSIGGHSTDTQYF.

CDR3 sequence (DNA): TGCAGTGCGGCTCCCGGGACGGTGAACACTGAAGCTTTCTTT. It specifies CSAAPGTVNTEAFF. The genes are TRBV20-1 and TRBJ1-1, with D maybe TRBD1 (5 bases). The V end was cut by 6 bases, the J end by 0 bases, with 14 bases between. This CDR3 is 14 amino acids long. Germline V gene lookup returns CDR1 DFQATT and CDR2 SNEGSKA (reference sequence).

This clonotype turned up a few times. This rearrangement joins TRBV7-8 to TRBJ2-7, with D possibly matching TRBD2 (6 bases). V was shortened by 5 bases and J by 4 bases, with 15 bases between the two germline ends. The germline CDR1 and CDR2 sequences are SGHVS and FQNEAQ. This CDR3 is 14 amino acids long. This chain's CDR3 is CASSAGPASYEQYF. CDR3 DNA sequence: TGTGCCAGCAGCGCGGGACCAGCCAGTTACGAGCAGTACTTC.

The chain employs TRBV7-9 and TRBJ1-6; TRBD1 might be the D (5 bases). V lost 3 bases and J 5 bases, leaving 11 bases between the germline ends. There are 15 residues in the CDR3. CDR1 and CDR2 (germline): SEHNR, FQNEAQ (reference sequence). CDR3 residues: CASSFGRGNNSPLHF. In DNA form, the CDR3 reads TGTGCCAGCAGCTTCGGGAGGGGTAATAATTCACCCCTCCACTTT.

The CDR3 sequence is CSARATYEQYF. CDR3 coding DNA: TGCAGTGCTAGAGCTACCTACGAGCAGTACTTC. The chain combines TRBV20-1 with TRBJ2-7; D uncertain. Deletions cut 1 base from V and 2 bases from J, with 3 bases between. Per germline, CDR1 DFQATT and CDR2 SNEGSKA (reference sequence). This CDR3 has 11 amino acids.

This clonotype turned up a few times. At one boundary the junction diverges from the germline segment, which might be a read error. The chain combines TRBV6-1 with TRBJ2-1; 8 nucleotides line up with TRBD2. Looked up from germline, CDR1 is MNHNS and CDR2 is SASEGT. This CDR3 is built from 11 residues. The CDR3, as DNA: TGTGCCAGCTCCCTGGGGGGTAGCGGGAACTTC. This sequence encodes CASSLGGSGNF.

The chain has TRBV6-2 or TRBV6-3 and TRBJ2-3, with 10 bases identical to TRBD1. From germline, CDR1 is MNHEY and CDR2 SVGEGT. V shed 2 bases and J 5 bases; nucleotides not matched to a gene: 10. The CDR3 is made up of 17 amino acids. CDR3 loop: CASSYRPGQGQRDTQYF. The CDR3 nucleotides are TGTGCCAGCAGTTACCGCCCGGGACAGGGGCAGAGAGATACGCAGTATTTT.

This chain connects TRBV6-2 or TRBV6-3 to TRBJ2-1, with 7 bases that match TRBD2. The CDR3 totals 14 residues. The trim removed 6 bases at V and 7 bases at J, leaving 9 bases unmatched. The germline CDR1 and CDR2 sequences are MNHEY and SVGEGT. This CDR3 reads CASRGTIRGNEQFF. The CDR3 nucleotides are TGTGCCAGCAGAGGGACTATCCGTGGGAATGAGCAGTTCTTC.

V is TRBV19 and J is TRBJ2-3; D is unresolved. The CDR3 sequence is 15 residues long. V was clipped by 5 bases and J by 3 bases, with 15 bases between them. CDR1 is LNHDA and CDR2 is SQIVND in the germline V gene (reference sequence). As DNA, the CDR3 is TGTGCCAGTAGTGAACGGCACCGCGCAACAGATACGCAGTATTTT. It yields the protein CASSERHRATDTQYF.